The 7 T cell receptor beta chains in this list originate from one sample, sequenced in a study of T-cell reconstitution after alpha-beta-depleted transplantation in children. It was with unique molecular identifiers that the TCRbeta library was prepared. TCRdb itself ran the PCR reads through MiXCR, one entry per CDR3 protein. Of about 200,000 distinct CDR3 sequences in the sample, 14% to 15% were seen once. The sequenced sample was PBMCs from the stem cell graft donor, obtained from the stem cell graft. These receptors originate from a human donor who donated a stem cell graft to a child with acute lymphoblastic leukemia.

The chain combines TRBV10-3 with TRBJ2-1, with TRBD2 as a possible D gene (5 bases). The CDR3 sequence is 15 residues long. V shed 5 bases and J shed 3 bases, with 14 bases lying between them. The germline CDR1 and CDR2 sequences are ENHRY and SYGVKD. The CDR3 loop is CAISSLERNYNEQFF. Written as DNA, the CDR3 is TGTGCCATCAGTTCTCTCGAGCGGAACTACAATGAGCAGTTCTTC.

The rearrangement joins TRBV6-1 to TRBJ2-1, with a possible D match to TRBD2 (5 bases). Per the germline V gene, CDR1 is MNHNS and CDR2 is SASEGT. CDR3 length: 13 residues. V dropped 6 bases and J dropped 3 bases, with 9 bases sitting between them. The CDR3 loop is CASRSAGYNEQFF. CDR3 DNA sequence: TGTGCCAGCAGGTCCGCGGGCTACAATGAGCAGTTCTTC.

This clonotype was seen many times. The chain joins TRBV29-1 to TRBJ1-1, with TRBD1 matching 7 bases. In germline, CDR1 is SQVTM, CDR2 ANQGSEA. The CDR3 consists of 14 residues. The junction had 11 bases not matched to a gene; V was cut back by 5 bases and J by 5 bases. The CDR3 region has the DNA TGCAGCGTTCAAATCTCCACAGGGGAAACTGAAGCTTTCTTT. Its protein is CSVQISTGETEAFF.

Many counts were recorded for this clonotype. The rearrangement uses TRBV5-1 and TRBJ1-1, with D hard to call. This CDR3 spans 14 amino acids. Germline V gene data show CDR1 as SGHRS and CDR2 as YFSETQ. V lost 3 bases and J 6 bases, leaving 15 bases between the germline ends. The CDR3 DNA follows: TGCGCCAGCAGCTCCACCTGGGAGGACCCTGAAGCTTTCTTT. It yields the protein CASSSTWEDPEAFF.

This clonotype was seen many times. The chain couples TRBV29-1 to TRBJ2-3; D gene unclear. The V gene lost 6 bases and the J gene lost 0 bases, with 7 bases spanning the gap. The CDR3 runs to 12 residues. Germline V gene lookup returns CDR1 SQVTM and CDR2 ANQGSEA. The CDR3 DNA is TGCAGCGTGGGCCCTAGCACAGATACGCAGTATTTT. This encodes CSVGPSTDTQYF.

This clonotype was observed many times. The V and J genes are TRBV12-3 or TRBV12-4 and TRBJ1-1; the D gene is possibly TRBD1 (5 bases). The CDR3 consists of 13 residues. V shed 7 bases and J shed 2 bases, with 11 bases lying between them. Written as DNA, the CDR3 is TGTGCCAGCAAGGGGCAGATCAACACTGAAGCTTTCTTT. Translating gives CASKGQINTEAFF.

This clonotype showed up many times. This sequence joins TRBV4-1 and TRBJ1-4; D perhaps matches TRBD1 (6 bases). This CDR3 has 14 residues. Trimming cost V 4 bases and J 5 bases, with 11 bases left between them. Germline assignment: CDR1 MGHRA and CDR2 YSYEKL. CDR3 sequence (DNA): TGCGCCAGCAGCCCCAGGGGTCCCAATGAAAAACTGTTTTTT. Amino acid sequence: CASSPRGPNEKLFF.